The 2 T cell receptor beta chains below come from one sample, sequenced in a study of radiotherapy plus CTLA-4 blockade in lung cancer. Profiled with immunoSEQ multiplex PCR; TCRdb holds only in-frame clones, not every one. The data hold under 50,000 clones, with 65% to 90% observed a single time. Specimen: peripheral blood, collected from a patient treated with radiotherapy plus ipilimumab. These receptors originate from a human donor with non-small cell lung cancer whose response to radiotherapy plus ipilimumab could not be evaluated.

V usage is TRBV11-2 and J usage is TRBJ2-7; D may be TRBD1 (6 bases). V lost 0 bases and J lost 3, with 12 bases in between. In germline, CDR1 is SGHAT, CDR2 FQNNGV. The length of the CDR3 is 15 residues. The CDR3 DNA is TGTGCCAGCAGCTTAGAACAGGGAATTGGCTACGAGCAGTACTTC. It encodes CASSLEQGIGYEQYF. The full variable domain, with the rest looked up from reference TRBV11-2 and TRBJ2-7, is EAGVAQSPRYKIIEKRQSVAFWCNPISGHATLYWYQQILGQGPKLLIQFQNNGVVDDSQLPKDRFSAERLKGVDSTLKIQPAKLEDSAVYLCASSLEQGIGYEQYFGPGTRLTVT.

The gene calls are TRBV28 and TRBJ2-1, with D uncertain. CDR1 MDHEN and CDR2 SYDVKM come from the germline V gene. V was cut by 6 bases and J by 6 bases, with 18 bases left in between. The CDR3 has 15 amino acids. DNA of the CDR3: TGTGCCAGCAGCCCCCTAGTGGGTCTGCGCAATGAGCAGTTCTTC. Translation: CASSPLVGLRNEQFF.